This T cell receptor beta chain was sequenced for a study of blood T cell repertoires in COVID-19. Germline V gene lookup returns CDR1 SQVTM and CDR2 ANQGSEA. V was pared by 7 bases and J by 4 bases, with 7 bases of the junction left unmatched. This CDR3 is 12 amino acids long. Profiled with immunoSEQ multiplex PCR; TCRdb holds only in-frame clones, not every one. The repertoire holds about 110,000 clones, with around four fifths as singletons. This sequence was found in a woman aged 55-75 years with acute or convalescent COVID-19. The chain employs TRBV29-1 and TRBJ2-7; TRBD1 matches at 7 bases. The sequenced sample consisted of peripheral blood. CDR3 loop: CSAVGQKYEQYF. In nucleotides, the CDR3 is TGCAGCGCGGTGGGACAGAAGTACGAGCAGTACTTC.